The clone carrying this T cell receptor beta chain was counted a few times. Its antigen is as yet unknown. Donors were nominally healthy when sampled, though unrecorded immune exposures were likely. The sample comes from a study of cytomegalovirus exposure and HLA in healthy donors. Whole-study findings and limits: In presence/absence analyses, roughly uniform sequencing depth across donors was assumed.

Germline-derived CDR1 and CDR2 are SGHAT and FQNNGV. Losses at the gene ends were 5 bases for V and 2 bases for J; bases not matched to a gene: 11. There are 18 residues in the CDR3. It was with 60 Vbeta and 13 Jbeta primers that the PCR ran. Repertoires were generated with immunoSEQ multiplex PCR, while TCRdb's copy carries only in-frame clones and drops some. The sample has around 110,000 clones, about 76% seen once. What was sequenced was PBMCs. The receptor was derived from a woman aged 25 to 39 in good health and CMV-seronegative. The chain links TRBV11-2 to TRBJ2-7; 14 bases agree with TRBD2. The CDR3 is CASSPETGLAGGTYEQYF. CDR3 nucleotides: TGTGCCAGCAGCCCCGAGACCGGACTAGCGGGAGGTACCTACGAGCAGTACTTC.